Listed here are 31 T cell receptor beta chains from one sample, sequenced in a study of OX40 agonist ivuxolimab in advanced cancers. The table came from immunoSEQ multiplex PCR; TCRdb's copy has only in-frame clones and leaves some out. The sample records 65,000 to 90,000 clones, over 65% being singletons. This specimen was CD4+ or CD8+ T cells sorted from blood, taken in a trial of the OX40 agonist ivuxolimab. These receptors came from an adult with an advanced solid tumor such as melanoma, head and neck, liver or kidney cancer.

The chain joins TRBV29-1 to TRBJ1-5; maybe TRBD1 (5 bases). CDR1 and CDR2 (germline): SQVTM, ANQGSEA. The CDR3 spans 11 residues. The V gene lost 6 bases and the J gene lost 2 bases, with 5 bases spanning the gap. The CDR3 DNA reads TGCAGCGTGGGGGGCAATCAGCCCCAGCATTTT. It is translated as CSVGGNQPQHF.

This clone was seen only a few times. The chain is built from TRBV2 and TRBJ1-5, with 7 bases matching TRBD1. This CDR3 contains 16 residues. V trimming: 2 bases; J trimming: 7 bases; junction bases outside the gene matches: 11. Germline V gene sequence: CDR1 SNHLY, CDR2 FYNNEI. CDR3 in DNA: TGTGCCAGCAGTGAAACGGGACAGAGCGTCTTCCAGCCCCAGCATTTT. It encodes CASSETGQSVFQPQHF.

This sequence joins TRBV29-1 and TRBJ2-3; 10 positions match TRBD2. V lost 4 bases and J lost 11; bases outside the gene matches: 9. Germline CDR1 is SQVTM and CDR2 is ANQGSEA. CDR3 length: 13 amino acids. This chain's CDR3 is CSVGQLAGAGQYF. In DNA, the CDR3 is TGCAGCGTTGGTCAGCTAGCGGGGGCCGGGCAGTATTTT.

V is TRBV6-5 and J is TRBJ1-1, with D tentatively TRBD1 (6 bases). This CDR3 spans 15 amino acids. Germline V gene data show CDR1 as MNHEY and CDR2 as SVGAGI. The V gene lost 7 bases and the J gene lost 0 bases, with 15 bases spanning the gap. The CDR3 DNA follows: TGTGCCAGCATCCCCTCGACAGGTTTGAACACTGAAGCTTTCTTT. It encodes CASIPSTGLNTEAFF.

The chain has TRBV4-2 and TRBJ2-3; 10 bases align to TRBD1. The germline V gene encodes CDR1 LGHNA and CDR2 YNFKEQ. The CDR3 length is 15 residues. V gave up 4 bases and J gave up 3 bases; unmatched junction bases: 4. As DNA, the CDR3 is TGTGCCAGCAGCCCACGACAGGGGGCTACAGATACGCAGTATTTT. Protein: CASSPRQGATDTQYF.

The chain joins TRBV13 to TRBJ2-1, with TRBD2 matching over 11 bases. Losses at the gene ends were 5 bases for V and 4 bases for J; bases not matched to a gene: 7. Germline V CDR1 and CDR2: PRHDT, FYEKMQ (reference sequence). The length of the CDR3 is 16 residues. The DNA of the CDR3 is TGTGCCAGCAGCCTAACCGGGACTAGCGGTTACAATGAGCAGTTCTTC. Translation: CASSLTGTSGYNEQFF.

The gene calls are TRBV28 and TRBJ2-6; D ambiguous. This CDR3 is built from 13 residues. The germline CDR1 and CDR2 sequences are MDHEN and SYDVKM. V was cut by 5 bases and J by 6 bases, with 8 bases left in between. The CDR3 coding sequence is TGTGCCAGCAGTGCCCCCCCGGCCAACGTCCTGACTTTC. Protein sequence: CASSAPPANVLTF.

Concerning this clone: Other DNA sequences in the sample encode the same CDR3. The rearrangement joins TRBV13 to TRBJ2-2; 13 bases are shared with TRBD2. This CDR3 has 18 residues. J gave up 3 bases and V 5 bases, and 9 bases lay outside the gene matches. Germline V gene data show CDR1 as PRHDT and CDR2 as FYEKMQ (reference sequence). Written as DNA, the CDR3 is TGTGCCAGCAGCATACGACTAGCGGGGGGTCGGTACACCGGGGAGCTGTTTTTT. It encodes CASSIRLAGGRYTGELFF.

This sequence joins TRBV14 and TRBJ2-3; weak D call: TRBD1 (6 bases). The CDR3 runs 13 residues. Trimming removed 5 bases from V and 4 bases from J, with 10 bases in between. CDR1 is SGHDN and CDR2 is FVKESK in the germline V gene. The CDR3 loop reads CASSRDMPDTQYF. For the CDR3, the DNA is TGTGCCAGCAGCAGGGACATGCCAGATACGCAGTATTTT.

CDR3 in DNA: TGTGCCAGTAGTATAGCCTTTGACGAGCGGGGGGGCACAGATACGCAGTATTTT. Protein product: CASSIAFDERGGTDTQYF. This rearrangement joins TRBV19 to TRBJ2-3; 9 bases line up with TRBD2. CDR1 is LNHDA and CDR2 is SQIVND in the germline V gene (reference sequence). Germline trimming cut 1 base from V and 1 base from J; bases unmatched to any gene: 9. The CDR3 contains 18 residues. The variable domain in full, completed from reference TRBV19 and TRBJ2-3, reads DGGITQSPKYLFRKEGQNVTLSCEQNLNHDAMYWYRQDPGQGLRLIYYSQIVNDFQKGDIAEGYSVSREKKESFPLTVTSAQKNPTAFYLCASSIAFDERGGTDTQYFGPGTRLTVL.

The chain is built from TRBV19 and TRBJ2-5; 11 nucleotides agree with TRBD2. CDR3 size: 15 residues. V trimming: 5 bases; J trimming: 4 bases; junction bases outside the gene matches: 6. CDR1 is LNHDA, CDR2 SQIVND, per germline (reference sequence). This chain's CDR3 is CASSSSGGPIETQYF. As DNA, the CDR3 is TGTGCCAGTAGTTCTAGCGGGGGGCCCATAGAGACCCAGTACTTC.

V and J are TRBV19 and TRBJ1-1, with 7 nucleotides matching TRBD1. This CDR3 has 13 residues. V shed 4 bases and J 8 bases; nucleotides not matched to a gene: 7. Germline V gene data show CDR1 as LNHDA and CDR2 as SQIVND (reference sequence). As DNA, the CDR3 is TGTGCCAGTAGTACAAGGGACAGCAACGAAGCTTTCTTT. It yields the protein CASSTRDSNEAFF. The entire variable domain, with the rest obtained from reference TRBV19 and TRBJ1-1, is as follows: DGGITQSPKYLFRKEGQNVTLSCEQNLNHDAMYWYRQDPGQGLRLIYYSQIVNDFQKGDIAEGYSVSREKKESFPLTVTSAQKNPTAFYLCASSTRDSNEAFFGQGTRLTVV.

The V call is TRBV27, the J call TRBJ1-5, with no clear D. This CDR3 is 14 amino acids long. V lost 6 bases to trimming and J lost 2 bases, with 11 bases between them. Germline V gene lookup returns CDR1 MNHEY and CDR2 SMNVEV (reference sequence). In DNA, the CDR3 is TGTGCCAGCAGCCGTTTCGATGGCAATCAGCCCCAGCATTTT. This codes for CASSRFDGNQPQHF.

This rearrangement joins TRBV7-9 to TRBJ2-3; 10 bases are a match to TRBD2. The CDR3 spans 16 residues. V was clipped by 1 base and J by 4 bases; unmatched bases: 5. Germline V CDR1 and CDR2: SEHNR, FQNEAQ (reference sequence). The CDR3 nucleotides are TGTGCCAGCAGCTTAGGGCTAGCGGGGGTAGCAGATACGCAGTATTTT. Amino acid sequence: CASSLGLAGVADTQYF.

This clone has just a few counts. This chain joins TRBV10-3 and TRBJ2-1; 13 bases fit TRBD2. This CDR3 is 17 amino acids long. Trimming cost V 10 bases and J 1 base; bases outside gene matches: 10. Germline V gives CDR1 ENHRY, CDR2 SYGVKD. The CDR3 loop reads CATSRLAGGDSYNEQFF. DNA of the CDR3: TGTGCCACGAGCCGACTAGCGGGGGGCGATTCCTACAATGAGCAGTTCTTC.

This chain links TRBV28 with TRBJ2-5; no firm D call. Germline-derived CDR1 and CDR2 are MDHEN and SYDVKM. This CDR3 comprises 13 residues. The V gene lost 6 bases and the J gene lost 3 bases, with 11 bases spanning the gap. CDR3 sequence: CASSFRLKETQYF. In DNA form, the CDR3 reads TGTGCCAGCAGCTTTCGACTTAAAGAGACCCAGTACTTC.

CDR3 DNA: TGTGCCAGCAACCGGGACAGGGCACACAATGAGCAGTTCTTC. Residues: CASNRDRAHNEQFF. The chain carries TRBV28 and TRBJ2-1; 9 nucleotides align to TRBD1. The trim removed 7 bases at V and 5 bases at J, leaving 6 bases unmatched. CDR3 length equals 14 residues. Germline V gene data show CDR1 as MDHEN and CDR2 as SYDVKM.

The chain has TRBV27 and TRBJ1-2, with 8 bases matching TRBD1. CDR3 length: 15 amino acids. V lost 3 bases to trimming and J lost 7 bases; unmatched junction nucleotides: 10. Germline values: CDR1 MNHEY, CDR2 SMNVEV (reference sequence). The CDR3 here is CASSLLPTQGGGYTF. In DNA, the CDR3 is TGTGCCAGCAGTTTGCTACCAACACAGGGGGGTGGCTACACCTTC.

The genes are TRBV10-3 and TRBJ2-7, with D hard to call. Germline assignment: CDR1 ENHRY and CDR2 SYGVKD. Deletions cut 4 bases from V and 0 bases from J, with 13 bases between. The CDR3 loop spans 15 amino acids. Here the CDR3 reads CAISAPGSSSYEQYF. CDR3 sequence (DNA): TGTGCCATCAGTGCCCCCGGGTCCAGCTCCTACGAGCAGTACTTC.

The chain employs TRBV20-1 and TRBJ2-5; D gene ambiguous. Trimming took 3 bases from V and 7 from J, leaving 9 bases between them. This CDR3 comprises 11 residues. Per the germline V gene, CDR1 is DFQATT and CDR2 is SNEGSKA (reference sequence). CDR3 DNA sequence: TGCAGTGCTAGGGCTGATGCGACCCAGTACTTC. It yields the protein CSARADATQYF.

The chain combines TRBV6-6 with TRBJ2-3; D may be TRBD2 (5 bases). The CDR3 sequence is 13 residues long. V lost 7 bases and J 2 bases, leaving 10 bases between the germline ends. Germline loops: CDR1 MNHNY, CDR2 SVGAGI (reference sequence). CDR3 sequence: CASTRRFTDTQYF. DNA of the CDR3: TGTGCCAGCACTCGGAGGTTCACAGATACGCAGTATTTT.

The chain recombines TRBV19 with TRBJ1-2; unclear D gene. Deletions cut 3 bases from V and 5 bases from J, with 22 bases between. CDR3 length equals 17 residues. The germline gives CDR1 LNHDA, CDR2 SQIVND (reference sequence). The CDR3 spells CASSILSQPNSLYGYTF. The CDR3 region has the DNA TGTGCCAGTAGTATCCTCTCTCAGCCAAACAGCTTATATGGCTACACCTTC.

The V gene is TRBV28, the J gene TRBJ2-5, with 7 bases aligning to TRBD1. The trim removed 4 bases at V and 1 base at J, leaving 6 bases unmatched. The CDR3 has 15 residues. Germline CDR1 and CDR2: MDHEN and SYDVKM. The CDR3 DNA reads as TGTGCCAGCAGTTCGGGACAGATGACCCAAGAGACCCAGTACTTC. Translating it yields CASSSGQMTQETQYF.

The chain joins TRBV9 to TRBJ2-7; D is possibly TRBD1 (6 bases). V was shortened by 0 bases and J by 3 bases, with 10 bases between the two germline ends. The CDR3 runs to 14 residues. Per the germline V gene, CDR1 is SGDLS and CDR2 is YYNGEE. The CDR3, as DNA: TGTGCCAGCAGCGTAGGACAGGTTAACTACGAGCAGTACTTC. Protein product: CASSVGQVNYEQYF.

The V gene is TRBV6-4, the J gene TRBJ1-6; perhaps TRBD1 as D (6 bases). With 4 bases removed from V and 7 bases from J, the gap between germline ends came to 11 bases. The V gene's germline CDR1 is MRHNA and CDR2 SNTAGT. This CDR3 region has 14 residues. The CDR3: CASSAARGNSPLHF. CDR3 DNA: TGTGCCAGCAGTGCGGCCAGGGGAAATTCACCCCTCCACTTT.

This clone was detected once. The chain joins TRBV7-7 to TRBJ2-5; 9 bases map to TRBD1. There are 13 residues in the CDR3. Unmatched junction bases numbered 5, after V lost 5 bases and J lost 7 bases. Germline CDR1 SSHAT, CDR2 FNYEAQ (reference sequence). The CDR3 DNA follows: TGTGCCAGCAGCGGGGACAGGGTGGGGACCCAGTACTTC. Translation: CASSGDRVGTQYF. Full variable domain (rest looked up from reference TRBV7-7 and TRBJ2-5): GAGVSQSPRYKVTKRGQDVTLRCDPISSHATLYWYQQALGQGPEFLTYFNYEAQPDKSGLPSDRFSAERPEGSISTLTIQRTEQRDSAMYRCASSGDRVGTQYFGPGTRLLVL.

The V and J genes are TRBV6-5 and TRBJ2-1; D is ambiguous. Germline loops: CDR1 MNHEY, CDR2 SVGAGI. Trimming removed 4 bases at V and 2 bases at J, with 12 bases between. The CDR3 totals 15 residues. CDR3 residues: CASSSTLRPYNEQFF. Here the CDR3 DNA reads TGTGCCAGCAGTTCGACACTCAGGCCCTACAATGAGCAGTTCTTC.

The chain carries TRBV2 and TRBJ2-1; D gene unclear. Germline V gives CDR1 SNHLY, CDR2 FYNNEI. The length of the CDR3 is 15 residues. The ends were cut back, 5 bases at V and 10 bases at J, with 21 bases in the middle. The CDR3 region is CASSWTASPEAEQFF. Written as DNA, the CDR3 is TGTGCCAGCAGTTGGACGGCCAGCCCCGAGGCCGAGCAGTTCTTC.

The chain is built from TRBV18 and TRBJ1-1; D is ambiguous. There are 12 residues in the CDR3. Looked up from germline, CDR1 is KGHSH and CDR2 is LQKENI. The ends were cut back, 6 bases at V and 10 bases at J, with 15 bases in the middle. Here the CDR3 DNA reads TGTGCCAGCTCCTCGGGGAGGGTAGGAGCTTTCTTT. Amino acid sequence: CASSSGRVGAFF.

The rearrangement joins TRBV5-4 to TRBJ1-1, with D unresolved. The CDR3 totals 15 residues. Germline loops: CDR1 SGHNT, CDR2 YYREEE (reference sequence). Trimming stripped 3 bases from V and 2 bases from J, with 14 bases between. In nucleotides, the CDR3 is TGTGCCAGCAGCTCGGGCGGCCCCGGCAACACTGAAGCTTTCTTT. Its translation is CASSSGGPGNTEAFF.

V gene TRBV7-2 combines with J gene TRBJ1-1; 8 bases match TRBD1. V lost 2 bases, J lost 5 bases, and 4 bases stayed unmatched. CDR1 SGHTA and CDR2 FQGNSA come from the germline V gene. This CDR3 is 14 amino acids long. CDR3 sequence: CASSLSTGGTEAFF. For the CDR3, the DNA is TGTGCCAGCAGCTTATCCACAGGGGGAACTGAAGCTTTCTTT.